This TCR beta chain came from a study of T cells after somatic rescue of genetic block. TCRdb's copy holds only in-frame clones and misses some; the assay was immunoSEQ multiplex PCR. The data show several thousand clones, with around 75% seen just once and around 25% held by the top ten. The CDR3 length is 13 residues. Germline CDR1 is MNHEY and CDR2 is SVGAGI. Trimming at V came to 5 bases and at J to 7 bases, leaving 6 bases not matched to a gene. This receptor was obtained from a boy younger than 18. The chain joins TRBV6-5 to TRBJ1-2; TRBD1 aligns across 8 bases. Sequencing input: peripheral blood mononuclear cells (PBMCs). Here the CDR3 reads CASSTRTGTGYTF. The CDR3 bases are TGTGCCAGCAGTACAAGGACAGGGACTGGCTACACCTTC.